The 9 T cell receptor beta chains given below trace back to one sample, sequenced in a study of blood T cell repertoires in COVID-19. The data were produced by immunoSEQ multiplex PCR, yet TCRdb's version contains in-frame clones alone and is incomplete. Among under 300,000 clones listed, under 95% were seen once. Material: PBMCs or T cells enriched from blood (not recorded which). All receptors derive from a woman aged 18 to 35 who had recovered from COVID-19.

This chain uses TRBV28 with TRBJ2-7, with no clear D. Trimming took off 5 bases at V and 6 bases at J, with 17 bases between the two ends. Germline CDR1 MDHEN, CDR2 SYDVKM. This CDR3 is 14 amino acids long. The CDR3 reads CASSVAGLYFEQYF. The CDR3 nucleotides are TGTGCCAGCAGTGTGGCAGGCCTATATTTCGAGCAGTACTTC.

J is TRBJ2-7 and V is TRBV28, with no clear D. From germline, CDR1 is MDHEN and CDR2 SYDVKM. V was trimmed by 6 bases and J by 0 bases, leaving 9 bases between them. The CDR3 consists of 13 residues. CDR3 region: CASRYSGSYEQYF. The CDR3 DNA sequence: TGTGCCAGCAGATACTCGGGCTCCTACGAGCAGTACTTC.

This sequence joins TRBV10-1 and TRBJ1-2, with a possible D match to TRBD1 (6 bases). V lost 3 bases, J lost 6 bases, and 11 bases lay in between. Germline V CDR1 and CDR2: WNHNN, SYGVQD (reference sequence). This CDR3 is 13 amino acids long. Here the CDR3 DNA reads TGCGCCAGCAGTGAATACAGGGCAGATGGCTACACCTTC. It translates to CASSEYRADGYTF.

The chain has TRBV11-2 and TRBJ2-1; 10 nucleotides line up with TRBD2. Germline CDR1 is SGHAT and CDR2 is FQNNGV. This CDR3 has 16 amino acids. Germline trimming cut 6 bases from V and 7 bases from J; bases unmatched to any gene: 12. CDR3: CASRPIAGGPPNEQFF. CDR3 DNA sequence: TGTGCCAGCAGACCCATAGCGGGAGGCCCCCCAAATGAGCAGTTCTTC.

The rearrangement joins TRBV11-3 to TRBJ2-5; 9 nucleotides line up with TRBD2. V lost 5 bases and J lost 1; bases outside the gene matches: 5. CDR3 length equals 15 residues. CDR1 and CDR2 (germline): SGHNT, YENEEA. The CDR3 region is CASSRDSGGQETQYF. CDR3 sequence (DNA): TGTGCCAGCAGCCGAGATAGCGGGGGCCAAGAGACCCAGTACTTC.

V usage is TRBV14 and J usage is TRBJ2-7; D may be TRBD1 (5 bases). Trimming pared 4 bases from V and 0 bases from J, leaving 10 bases between. Germline CDR1 reads SGHDN; CDR2 reads FVKESK. This CDR3 spans 14 amino acids. DNA for the CDR3: TGTGCCAGCAGCCGCCCCGGACACTCCTACGAGCAGTACTTC. As protein: CASSRPGHSYEQYF. The variable domain in full, with the rest retrieved from reference TRBV14 and TRBJ2-7, is EAGVTQFPSHSVIEKGQTVTLRCDPISGHDNLYWYRRVMGKEIKFLLHFVKESKQDESGMPNNRFLAERTGGTYSTLKVQPAELEDSGVYFCASSRPGHSYEQYFGPGTRLTVT.

The chain uses TRBV6-5 and TRBJ1-3; D uncertain. V lost 0 bases and J 0 bases, leaving 6 bases between the germline ends. CDR3 length: 15 residues. The V gene's germline CDR1 is MNHEY and CDR2 SVGAGI. The chain's CDR3 is CASSYSALSGNTIYF. The CDR3 coding sequence is TGTGCCAGCAGTTACTCGGCTCTCTCTGGAAACACCATATATTTT.

The rearrangement joins TRBV5-1 to TRBJ2-3, with D hard to call. The V gene lost 2 bases and the J gene lost 6 bases, with 13 bases spanning the gap. Germline V lookup: CDR1 SGHRS, CDR2 YFSETQ. This CDR3 contains 14 residues. CDR3 in amino acids: CASSLWQAGDTQYF. CDR3 sequence (DNA): TGCGCCAGCAGCTTATGGCAGGCTGGGGATACGCAGTATTTT.

This chain connects TRBV12-3 or TRBV12-4 to TRBJ1-1, with D hard to call. Trimming removed 6 bases from V and 7 bases from J, with 9 bases in between. The CDR3 is made up of 11 amino acids. CDR3 in DNA: TGTGCCAGCAGCCTAGGAGTTGAAGCTTTCTTT. Translating gives CASSLGVEAFF.